This is a list of T cell receptor beta chains from one sample in a study of cytomegalovirus exposure and HLA in healthy donors. Clones were read by immunoSEQ multiplex PCR, and TCRdb kept only the in-frame ones, dropping some. Of about 140,000 clones listed, 80% are singletons. What was sequenced was PBMCs. Receptors originate from a female donor in good health and CMV-seronegative. CDR3s include the opening cysteine and the closing phenylalanine or tryptophan. Fields, in order: D gene, CDR3 length, V gene, clone size, J gene, CDR3 DNA, CDR3 protein. A D gene is named only where the DNA matches it firmly. Size tells how often a clone was seen (once, few, many) or the class of an expanded clone, and some rows leave it out.

d_gene: -
len: 13
v_gene: TRBV9
abundance: -
j_gene: TRBJ2-2
CDR3nt: TGTGCCAGCAGCGTAGATTTAGCCGGGGAGCTGTTTTTT
CDR3aa: CASSVDLAGELFF

d_gene: -
len: 14
v_gene: TRBV10-1
abundance: -
j_gene: TRBJ2-7
CDR3nt: TGCGCCAGCAGTGCGGGATTGGAATCCTACGAGCAGTACTTC
CDR3aa: CASSAGLESYEQYF

d_gene: TRBD2
len: 14
v_gene: TRBV7-2
abundance: -
j_gene: TRBJ2-7
CDR3nt: TGTGCCAGCAGGTTTAGCGGGGGGGGAGGCGAGCAGTACTTC
CDR3aa: CASRFSGGGGEQYF

d_gene: TRBD1
len: 16
v_gene: TRBV18
abundance: -
j_gene: TRBJ1-1
CDR3nt: TGTGCCAGCTCATCAACTTGGACAGGGGCGGACACTGAAGCTTTCTTT
CDR3aa: CASSSTWTGADTEAFF

d_gene: TRBD2
len: 16
v_gene: TRBV18
abundance: -
j_gene: TRBJ2-7
CDR3nt: TGTGCCAGCTCACATACTAGCGGGAGTATCTCCTACGAGCAGTACTTC
CDR3aa: CASSHTSGSISYEQYF

d_gene: -
len: 13
v_gene: TRBV30
abundance: -
j_gene: TRBJ1-2
CDR3nt: TGTGCCTGGAGTGTAGGGGGAAGCGGTGGCTACACCTTC
CDR3aa: CAWSVGGSGGYTF

d_gene: -
len: 13
v_gene: TRBV6-6
abundance: -
j_gene: TRBJ1-1
CDR3nt: TGTGCCAGCAGTTACTCACAGGGCACTGAAGCTTTCTTT
CDR3aa: CASSYSQGTEAFF

d_gene: TRBD1
len: 16
v_gene: TRBV10-1
abundance: -
j_gene: TRBJ1-2
CDR3nt: TGCGCCAGCAGTGTATTTATAGCGACAGGGGACTATGGCTACACCTTC
CDR3aa: CASSVFIATGDYGYTF

d_gene: TRBD1
len: 17
v_gene: TRBV7-2
abundance: -
j_gene: TRBJ1-1
CDR3nt: TGTGCCAGCAGCCCGGGGACAGGGGGCGCGTCGAGCACTGAAGCTTTCTTT
CDR3aa: CASSPGTGGASSTEAFF

d_gene: TRBD1
len: 16
v_gene: TRBV5-6
abundance: -
j_gene: TRBJ2-7
CDR3nt: TGTGCCAGCAGCGATCTACTCCGGGACAGCACCTACGAGCAGTACTTC
CDR3aa: CASSDLLRDSTYEQYF

d_gene: TRBD2
len: 17
v_gene: TRBV25-1
abundance: -
j_gene: TRBJ2-2
CDR3nt: TGTGCCAGCAGTGATACCTGGCTAGCGGGAAACACCGGGGAGCTGTTTTTT
CDR3aa: CASSDTWLAGNTGELFF

d_gene: -
len: 13
v_gene: TRBV30
abundance: few
j_gene: TRBJ1-1
CDR3nt: TGTGCCTGGGGAACTACGACGAGCGCTGAAGCTTTCTTT
CDR3aa: CAWGTTTSAEAFF

d_gene: -
len: 15
v_gene: TRBV6-5
abundance: -
j_gene: TRBJ2-2
CDR3nt: TGTGCCAGCAGTAGGCAGGGAACGAACACCGGGGAGCTGTTTTTT
CDR3aa: CASSRQGTNTGELFF

d_gene: TRBD2
len: 17
v_gene: TRBV4-1
abundance: -
j_gene: TRBJ2-3
CDR3nt: TGCGCCAGCAGCCAGAGGACTAGCGGGGATTTCACAGATACGCAGTATTTT
CDR3aa: CASSQRTSGDFTDTQYF

d_gene: TRBD1
len: 14
v_gene: TRBV19
abundance: -
j_gene: TRBJ2-7
CDR3nt: TGTGCCAGTAGTATAGAAGGCACAGGGGACGAGCAGTACTTC
CDR3aa: CASSIEGTGDEQYF

d_gene: TRBD1
len: 16
v_gene: TRBV7-3
abundance: -
j_gene: TRBJ1-1
CDR3nt: TGTGCCAGCAGCTTAGGGACAGGGGGGATTTACACTGAAGCTTTCTTT
CDR3aa: CASSLGTGGIYTEAFF

d_gene: TRBD1
len: 15
v_gene: TRBV19
abundance: -
j_gene: TRBJ1-4
CDR3nt: TGTGCCAGTAGTATACCACGGACAGGGGGCGAAAAACTGTTTTTT
CDR3aa: CASSIPRTGGEKLFF

d_gene: -
len: 12
v_gene: TRBV29-1
abundance: -
j_gene: TRBJ2-5
CDR3nt: TGCAGCGTTGGAGGTCATCGAGAGACCCAGTACTTC
CDR3aa: CSVGGHRETQYF

d_gene: TRBD2
len: 17
v_gene: TRBV13
abundance: -
j_gene: TRBJ2-7
CDR3nt: TGTGCCAGCAGCCCCGCCTGGGGGGGTTCGAGCTCCTACGAGCAGTACTTC
CDR3aa: CASSPAWGGSSSYEQYF

d_gene: -
len: 12
v_gene: TRBV28
abundance: -
j_gene: TRBJ2-2
CDR3nt: TGTGCCAGCAGGGAGTCCAATGTGGAGCTGTTTTTT
CDR3aa: CASRESNVELFF

d_gene: -
len: 16
v_gene: TRBV28
abundance: -
j_gene: TRBJ1-5
CDR3nt: TGTGCCAGCAGCCAATTCTCAGGGCCCAGCAATCAGCCCCAGCATTTT
CDR3aa: CASSQFSGPSNQPQHF

d_gene: -
len: 14
v_gene: TRBV5-1
abundance: -
j_gene: TRBJ1-1
CDR3nt: TGCGCCAGCAGCTTCGATCCGGGGGGCACTGAAGCTTTCTTT
CDR3aa: CASSFDPGGTEAFF

d_gene: TRBD1
len: 16
v_gene: TRBV6-6
abundance: once
j_gene: TRBJ2-1
CDR3nt: TGTGCCAGCAGTTACTCGGACAGGGGGCAGAAAAATGAGCAGTTCTTC
CDR3aa: CASSYSDRGQKNEQFF